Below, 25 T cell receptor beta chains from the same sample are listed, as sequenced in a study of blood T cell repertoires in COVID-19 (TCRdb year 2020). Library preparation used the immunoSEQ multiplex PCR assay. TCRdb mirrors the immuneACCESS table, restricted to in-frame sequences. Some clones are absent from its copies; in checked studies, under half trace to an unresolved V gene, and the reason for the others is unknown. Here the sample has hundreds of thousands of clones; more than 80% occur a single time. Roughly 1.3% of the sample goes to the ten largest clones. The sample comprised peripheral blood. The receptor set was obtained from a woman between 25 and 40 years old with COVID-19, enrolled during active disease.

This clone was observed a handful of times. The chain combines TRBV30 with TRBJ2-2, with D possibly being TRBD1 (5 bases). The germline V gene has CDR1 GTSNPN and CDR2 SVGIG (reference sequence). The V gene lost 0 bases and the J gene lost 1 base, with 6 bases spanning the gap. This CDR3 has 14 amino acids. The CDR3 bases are TGTGCCTGGAGTGTCAGGGTGAACACCGGGGAGCTGTTTTTT. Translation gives CAWSVRVNTGELFF.

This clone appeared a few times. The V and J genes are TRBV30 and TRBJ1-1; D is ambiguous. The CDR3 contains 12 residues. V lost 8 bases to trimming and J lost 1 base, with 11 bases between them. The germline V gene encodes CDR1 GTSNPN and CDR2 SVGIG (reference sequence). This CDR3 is CAQWRRNTEAFF. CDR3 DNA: TGTGCCCAATGGAGGAGGAACACTGAAGCTTTCTTT.

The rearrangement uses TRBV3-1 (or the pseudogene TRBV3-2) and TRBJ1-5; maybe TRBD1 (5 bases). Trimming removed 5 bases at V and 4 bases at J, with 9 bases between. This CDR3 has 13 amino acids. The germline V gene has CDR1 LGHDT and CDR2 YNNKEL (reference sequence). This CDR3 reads CASSFGGNQPQHF. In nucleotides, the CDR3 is TGTGCCAGCAGCTTCGGGGGGAATCAGCCCCAGCATTTT.

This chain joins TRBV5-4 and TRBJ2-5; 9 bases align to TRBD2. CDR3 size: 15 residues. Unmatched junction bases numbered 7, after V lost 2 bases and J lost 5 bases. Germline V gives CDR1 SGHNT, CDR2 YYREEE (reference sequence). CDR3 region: CASSLIAGEGETQYF. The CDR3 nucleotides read TGTGCCAGCAGCTTAATAGCGGGAGAAGGGGAGACCCAGTACTTC.

The CDR3 spells CASSLRGRANTGELFF. The DNA for the CDR3 is TGTGCCAGCAGCTTGAGAGGGAGGGCTAACACCGGGGAGCTGTTTTTT. This sequence joins TRBV5-4 and TRBJ2-2; 7 bases fit TRBD2. This CDR3 region has 16 residues. Germline V gene lookup returns CDR1 SGHNT and CDR2 YYREEE (reference sequence). V shed 1 base, J shed 2 bases, and the junction held 5 bases outside the gene matches.

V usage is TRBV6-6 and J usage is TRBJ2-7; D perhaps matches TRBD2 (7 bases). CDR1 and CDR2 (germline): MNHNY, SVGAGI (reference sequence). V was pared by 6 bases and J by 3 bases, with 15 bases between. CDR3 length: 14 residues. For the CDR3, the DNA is TGTGCCAGCAGCGCGGGGGCGGGGGACTACGAGCAGTACTTC. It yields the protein CASSAGAGDYEQYF.

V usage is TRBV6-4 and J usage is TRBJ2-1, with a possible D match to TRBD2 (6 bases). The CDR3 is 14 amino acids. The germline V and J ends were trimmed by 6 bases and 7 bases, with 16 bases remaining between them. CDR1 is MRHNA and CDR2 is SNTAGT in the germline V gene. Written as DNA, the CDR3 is TGTGCCAGCAGCCCCGGGACTGTAGGGAATGAGCAGTTCTTC. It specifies CASSPGTVGNEQFF.

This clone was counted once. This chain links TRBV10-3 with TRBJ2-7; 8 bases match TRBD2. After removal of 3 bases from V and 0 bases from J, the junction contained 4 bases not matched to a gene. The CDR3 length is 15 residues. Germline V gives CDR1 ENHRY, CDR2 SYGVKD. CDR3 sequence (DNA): TGTGCCATCAGTGAAGGCGGGGGGCTCTCCTACGAGCAGTACTTC. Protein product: CAISEGGGLSYEQYF.

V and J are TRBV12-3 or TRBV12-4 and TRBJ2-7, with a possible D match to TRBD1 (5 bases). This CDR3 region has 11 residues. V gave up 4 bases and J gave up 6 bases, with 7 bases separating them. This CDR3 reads CASSWQGEQYF. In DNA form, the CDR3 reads TGTGCCAGCAGTTGGCAGGGCGAGCAGTACTTC.

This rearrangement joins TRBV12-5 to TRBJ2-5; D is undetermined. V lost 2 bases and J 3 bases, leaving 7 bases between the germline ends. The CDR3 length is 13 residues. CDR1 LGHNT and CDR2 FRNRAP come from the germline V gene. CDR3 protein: CASGLPPEETQYF. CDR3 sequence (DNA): TGTGCTAGTGGTTTGCCACCGGAAGAGACCCAGTACTTC.

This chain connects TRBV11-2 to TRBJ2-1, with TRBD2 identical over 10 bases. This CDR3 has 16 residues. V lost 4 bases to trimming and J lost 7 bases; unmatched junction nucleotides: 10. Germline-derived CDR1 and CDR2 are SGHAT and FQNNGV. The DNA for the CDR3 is TGTGCCAGCAGCTACAATCCTAGCGGGAGTTCGAATGAGCAGTTCTTC. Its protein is CASSYNPSGSSNEQFF.

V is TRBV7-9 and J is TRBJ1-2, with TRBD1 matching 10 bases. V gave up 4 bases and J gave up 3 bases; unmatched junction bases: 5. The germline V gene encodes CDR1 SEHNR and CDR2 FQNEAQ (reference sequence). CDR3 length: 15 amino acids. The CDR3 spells CASSSPGTGDYGYTF. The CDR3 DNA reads TGTGCCAGCAGCTCGCCCGGGACAGGGGACTATGGCTACACCTTC.

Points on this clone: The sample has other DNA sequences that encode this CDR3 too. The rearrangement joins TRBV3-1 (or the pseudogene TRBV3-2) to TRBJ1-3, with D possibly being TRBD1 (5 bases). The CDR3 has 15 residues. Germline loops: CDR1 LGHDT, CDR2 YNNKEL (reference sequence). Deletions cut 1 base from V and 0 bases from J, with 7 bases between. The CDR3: CASSQGRGSGNTIYF. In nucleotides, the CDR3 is TGTGCCAGCAGCCAAGGGAGGGGCTCTGGAAACACCATATATTTT.

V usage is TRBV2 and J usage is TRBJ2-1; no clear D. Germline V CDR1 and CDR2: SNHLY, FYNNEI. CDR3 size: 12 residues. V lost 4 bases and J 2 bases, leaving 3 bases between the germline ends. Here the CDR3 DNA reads TGTGCCAGCAGTGGCGCCTACAATGAGCAGTTCTTC. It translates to CASSGAYNEQFF.

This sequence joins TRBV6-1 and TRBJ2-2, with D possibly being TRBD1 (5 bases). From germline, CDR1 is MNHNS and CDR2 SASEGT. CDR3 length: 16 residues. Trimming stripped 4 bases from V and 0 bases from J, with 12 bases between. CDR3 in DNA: TGTGCCAGCAGTGGGGGCTCAGGGCCGAACACCGGGGAGCTGTTTTTT. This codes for CASSGGSGPNTGELFF.

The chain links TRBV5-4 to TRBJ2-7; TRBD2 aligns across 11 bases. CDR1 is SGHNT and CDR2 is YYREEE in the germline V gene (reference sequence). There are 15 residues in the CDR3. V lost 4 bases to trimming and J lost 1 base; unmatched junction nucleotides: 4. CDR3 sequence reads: CASSPTSGSSYEQYF. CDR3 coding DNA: TGTGCCAGCAGCCCCACTAGCGGGAGTTCCTACGAGCAGTACTTC.

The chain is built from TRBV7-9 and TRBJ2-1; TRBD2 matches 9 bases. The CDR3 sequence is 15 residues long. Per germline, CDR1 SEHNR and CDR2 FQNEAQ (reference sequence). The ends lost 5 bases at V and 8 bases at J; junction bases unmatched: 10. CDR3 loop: CASSPIAGAIYEQFF. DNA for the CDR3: TGTGCCAGCAGCCCTATAGCGGGAGCCATTTATGAGCAGTTCTTC.

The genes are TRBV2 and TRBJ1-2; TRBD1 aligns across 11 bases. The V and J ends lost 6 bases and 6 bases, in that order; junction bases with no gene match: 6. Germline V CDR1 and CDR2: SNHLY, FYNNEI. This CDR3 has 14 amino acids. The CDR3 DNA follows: TGTGCCAGCAGGCGGGACAGGGGGTATGATGGCTACACCTTC. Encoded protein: CASRRDRGYDGYTF.

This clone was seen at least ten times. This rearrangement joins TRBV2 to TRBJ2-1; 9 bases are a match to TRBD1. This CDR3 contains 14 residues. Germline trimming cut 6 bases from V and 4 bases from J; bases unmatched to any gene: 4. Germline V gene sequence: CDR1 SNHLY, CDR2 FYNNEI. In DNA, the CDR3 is TGTGCCAGCAGGGGGACAGGGAAATACAATGAGCAGTTCTTC. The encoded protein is CASRGTGKYNEQFF.

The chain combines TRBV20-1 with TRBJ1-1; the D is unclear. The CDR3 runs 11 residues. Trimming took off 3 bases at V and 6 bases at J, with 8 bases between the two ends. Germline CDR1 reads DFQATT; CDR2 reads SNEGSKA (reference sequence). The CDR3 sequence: CSARGGPEAFF. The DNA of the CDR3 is TGCAGTGCTAGGGGAGGACCTGAAGCTTTCTTT.

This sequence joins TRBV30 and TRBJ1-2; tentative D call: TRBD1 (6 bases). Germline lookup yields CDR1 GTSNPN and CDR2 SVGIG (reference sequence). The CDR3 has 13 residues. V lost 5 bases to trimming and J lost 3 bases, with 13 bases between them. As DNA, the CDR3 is TGTGCCTGGGTCAGACAGGCCGACTATGGCTACACCTTC. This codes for CAWVRQADYGYTF.

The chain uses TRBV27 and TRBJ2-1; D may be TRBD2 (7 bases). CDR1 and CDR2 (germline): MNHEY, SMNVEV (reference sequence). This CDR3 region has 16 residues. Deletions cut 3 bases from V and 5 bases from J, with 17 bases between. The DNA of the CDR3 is TGTGCCAGCAGTTTCCTAATTCGGGGGGCCCACAATGAGCAGTTCTTC. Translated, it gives CASSFLIRGAHNEQFF.

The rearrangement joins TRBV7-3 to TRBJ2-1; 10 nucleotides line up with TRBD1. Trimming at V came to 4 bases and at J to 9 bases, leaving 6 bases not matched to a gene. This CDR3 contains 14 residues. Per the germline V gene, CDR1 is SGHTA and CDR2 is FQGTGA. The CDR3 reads CASSSTGGGSEQFF. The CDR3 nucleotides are TGTGCCAGCAGCTCGACAGGGGGCGGGAGTGAGCAGTTCTTC.

This chain's CDR3 is CASRQGAGNTIYF. The CDR3, as DNA: TGTGCCAGCAGACAGGGGGCTGGAAACACCATATATTTT. The chain employs TRBV7-2 and TRBJ1-3; 8 bases match TRBD1. Germline assignment: CDR1 SGHTA and CDR2 FQGNSA. With 6 bases clipped from V and 2 bases from J, the junction kept 0 bases outside the gene matches. The CDR3 runs 13 residues.

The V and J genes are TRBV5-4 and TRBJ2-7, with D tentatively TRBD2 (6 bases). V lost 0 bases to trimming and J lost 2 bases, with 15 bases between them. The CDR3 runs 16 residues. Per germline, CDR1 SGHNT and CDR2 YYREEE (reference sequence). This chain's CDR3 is CASSLAAGPNPYEQYF. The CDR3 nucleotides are TGTGCCAGCAGCTTGGCCGCGGGACCAAACCCCTACGAGCAGTACTTC.